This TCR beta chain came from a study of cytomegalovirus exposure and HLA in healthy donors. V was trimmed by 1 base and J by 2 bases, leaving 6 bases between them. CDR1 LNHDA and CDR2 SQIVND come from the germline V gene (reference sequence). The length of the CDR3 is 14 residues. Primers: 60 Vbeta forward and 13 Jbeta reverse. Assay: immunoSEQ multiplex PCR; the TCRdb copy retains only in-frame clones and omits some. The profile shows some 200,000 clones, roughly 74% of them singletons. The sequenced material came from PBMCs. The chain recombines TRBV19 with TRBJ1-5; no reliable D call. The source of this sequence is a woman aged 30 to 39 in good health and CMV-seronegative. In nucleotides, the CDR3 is TGTGCCAGTAGTATAGGAGCCGGCAATCAGCCCCAGCATTTT. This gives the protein CASSIGAGNQPQHF. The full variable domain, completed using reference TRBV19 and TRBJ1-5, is DGGITQSPKYLFRKEGQNVTLSCEQNLNHDAMYWYRQDPGQGLRLIYYSQIVNDFQKGDIAEGYSVSREKKESFPLTVTSAQKNPTAFYLCASSIGAGNQPQHFGDGTRLSIL.